The 8 T cell receptor beta chains below were found in one sample sequenced in a study of Ad26.COV2.S vaccination and SARS-CoV-2 variants. Generated by immunoSEQ multiplex PCR, the TCRdb table keeps only in-frame clones and is missing some. The repertoire has a few hundred thousand clones, about 87% of them found once; the top ten carry under 4%. Specified treatment: around 19 received Ad26.COV2.S at low or high dose, single or two shots; several received placebo; per-sample allocation not given. The samples were gathered on day 63 after the first injection of vaccine or placebo. Material: peripheral blood, obtained in a trial of Ad26.COV2.S vaccine versus placebo. These receptors were collected from a person between 18 and 65 years old who received the Ad26.COV2.S COVID-19 vaccine or a placebo.

The J gene is TRBJ1-4, the V gene TRBV19; D gene ambiguous. This CDR3 has 15 residues. CDR1 LNHDA and CDR2 SQIVND come from the germline V gene (reference sequence). V was shortened by 3 bases and J by 5 bases, with 13 bases between the two germline ends. In DNA, the CDR3 is TGTGCCAGTAGTATGCGGGCGGTCGGAAATGAAAAACTGTTTTTT. This sequence encodes CASSMRAVGNEKLFF.

The J gene is TRBJ2-1, the V gene TRBV5-4; 11 bases agree with TRBD2. Germline V CDR1 and CDR2: SGHNT, YYREEE (reference sequence). The CDR3 contains 15 residues. Unmatched junction bases numbered 5, after V lost 5 bases and J lost 4 bases. The CDR3 coding sequence is TGTGCCAGCAGGCCCCTAGCGGGAGGTTACAATGAGCAGTTCTTC. This sequence encodes CASRPLAGGYNEQFF.

In DNA form, the CDR3 reads TGTGCCAGCAGCTTCGGGGGGGCCGATGTCATTCAGTACTTC. Residues: CASSFGGADVIQYF. The J gene is TRBJ2-4, the V gene TRBV5-4; 8 bases are shared with TRBD2. J lost 9 bases, V lost 2 bases, and 7 bases had no gene match. The CDR3 has 14 amino acids. The germline V gene has CDR1 SGHNT and CDR2 YYREEE (reference sequence).

This rearrangement joins TRBV7-2 to TRBJ2-1; no firm D call. Trimming cost V 8 bases and J 0 bases, with 11 bases left between them. The CDR3 is 14 residues long. Germline lookup yields CDR1 SGHTA and CDR2 FQGNSA. In DNA form, the CDR3 reads TGTGCCAGCCCGCAAGATAGCTCCTACAATGAGCAGTTCTTC. As protein: CASPQDSSYNEQFF.

This clone has a single count. This CDR3 is CASSLVVQGNTEAFF. In nucleotides, the CDR3 is TGTGCCAGCAGCTTGGTAGTACAGGGCAACACTGAAGCTTTCTTT. The chain combines TRBV5-5 with TRBJ1-1; tentative D call: TRBD1 (6 bases). V shed 0 bases and J shed 2 bases, with 11 bases lying between them. Germline CDR1 and CDR2: SGHKS and YYEKEE (reference sequence). The CDR3 sequence is 15 residues long.

The chain joins TRBV2 to TRBJ2-7; the D gene is possibly TRBD2 (6 bases). With 3 bases removed from V and 1 base from J, the gap between germline ends came to 13 bases. The CDR3 runs 15 residues. The germline V gene has CDR1 SNHLY and CDR2 FYNNEI. In nucleotides, the CDR3 is TGTGCCAGCAGTGAGGGGGGTTCCCCTTCCTACGAGCAGTACTTC. This encodes CASSEGGSPSYEQYF.

This sequence joins TRBV7-2 and TRBJ1-5; D unclear. This CDR3 region has 12 residues. CDR1 SGHTA and CDR2 FQGNSA come from the germline V gene. Trimming removed 4 bases from V and 3 bases from J, with 4 bases in between. The CDR3 sequence is CASSSYNQPQHF. The CDR3 nucleotides read TGTGCCAGCAGCTCTTACAATCAGCCCCAGCATTTT.

The chain uses TRBV27 and TRBJ1-5, with 9 bases that match TRBD1. Trimming at V came to 5 bases and at J to 4 bases, leaving 6 bases not matched to a gene. CDR1 is MNHEY, CDR2 SMNVEV, per germline (reference sequence). The CDR3 sequence is 15 residues long. In DNA, the CDR3 is TGTGCCAGCAGTCCGCAGACAGGGGGAAATCAGCCCCAGCATTTT. Translating gives CASSPQTGGNQPQHF.